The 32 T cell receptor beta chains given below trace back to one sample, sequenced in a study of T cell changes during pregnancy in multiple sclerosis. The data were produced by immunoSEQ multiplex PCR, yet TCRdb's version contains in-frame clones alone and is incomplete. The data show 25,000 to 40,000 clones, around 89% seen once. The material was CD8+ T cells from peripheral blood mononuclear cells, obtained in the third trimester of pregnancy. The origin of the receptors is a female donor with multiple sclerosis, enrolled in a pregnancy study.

DNA for the CDR3: TGTGCCGTACAGAGACCGGGATCCTACAATGAGCAGTTCTTC. This codes for CAVQRPGSYNEQFF. V is TRBV19 and J is TRBJ2-1, with D perhaps matching TRBD2 (5 bases). The V gene lost 11 bases and the J gene lost 1 base, with 15 bases spanning the gap. The CDR3 has 14 amino acids. Germline values: CDR1 LNHDA, CDR2 SQIVND (reference sequence).

The DNA of the CDR3 is TGTGCCAGCAGTTTATCGCTGGGGGACAGTTCCTACAATGAGCAGTTCTTC. As protein: CASSLSLGDSSYNEQFF. The chain couples TRBV27 to TRBJ2-1; 7 bases are shared with TRBD1. Looked up from germline, CDR1 is MNHEY and CDR2 is SMNVEV (reference sequence). J was trimmed by 1 base and V by 0 bases; bases with no gene match: 6. The CDR3 runs 17 residues.

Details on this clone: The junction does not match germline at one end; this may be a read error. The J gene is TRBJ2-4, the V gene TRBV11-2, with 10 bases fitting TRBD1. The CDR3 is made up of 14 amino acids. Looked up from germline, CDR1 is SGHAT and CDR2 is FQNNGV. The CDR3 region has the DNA TGTGCCAGCAGTCATCCGGGACAGGGGAACATTCAGTATTTC. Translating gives CASSHPGQGNIQYF.

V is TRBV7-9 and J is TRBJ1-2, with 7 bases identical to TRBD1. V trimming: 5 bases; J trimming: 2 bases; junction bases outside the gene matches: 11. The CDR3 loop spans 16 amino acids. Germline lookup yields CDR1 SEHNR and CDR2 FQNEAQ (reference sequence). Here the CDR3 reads CASSLDRDPYNYGYTF. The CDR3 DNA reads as TGTGCCAGCAGCCTCGACAGGGACCCGTACAACTATGGCTACACCTTC.

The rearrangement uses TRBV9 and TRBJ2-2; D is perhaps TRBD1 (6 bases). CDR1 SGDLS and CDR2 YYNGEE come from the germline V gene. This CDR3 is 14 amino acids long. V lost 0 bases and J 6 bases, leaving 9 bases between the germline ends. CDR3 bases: TGTGCCAGCAGCGTAGGAGGGGGACCCGGGGAGCTGTTTTTT. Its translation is CASSVGGGPGELFF.

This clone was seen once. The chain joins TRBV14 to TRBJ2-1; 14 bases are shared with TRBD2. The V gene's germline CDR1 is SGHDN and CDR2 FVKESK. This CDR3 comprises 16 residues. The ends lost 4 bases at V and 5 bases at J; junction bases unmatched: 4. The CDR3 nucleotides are TGTGCCAGCAGCCCGATGACTAGCGGGAGGGACAATGAGCAGTTCTTC. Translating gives CASSPMTSGRDNEQFF.

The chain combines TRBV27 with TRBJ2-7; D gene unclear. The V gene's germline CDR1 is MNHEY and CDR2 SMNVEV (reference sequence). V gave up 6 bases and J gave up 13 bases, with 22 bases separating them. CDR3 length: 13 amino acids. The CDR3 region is CASRKSLSPLCYF. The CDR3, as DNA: TGTGCCAGCAGAAAAAGTCTATCCCCCCTCTGCTACTTC.

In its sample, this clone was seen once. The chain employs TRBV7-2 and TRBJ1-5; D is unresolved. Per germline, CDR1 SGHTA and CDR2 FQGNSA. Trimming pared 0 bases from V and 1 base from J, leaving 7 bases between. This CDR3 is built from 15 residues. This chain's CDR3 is CASSLAGGSNQPQHF. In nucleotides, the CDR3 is TGTGCCAGCAGCTTAGCCGGAGGGAGCAATCAGCCCCAGCATTTT.

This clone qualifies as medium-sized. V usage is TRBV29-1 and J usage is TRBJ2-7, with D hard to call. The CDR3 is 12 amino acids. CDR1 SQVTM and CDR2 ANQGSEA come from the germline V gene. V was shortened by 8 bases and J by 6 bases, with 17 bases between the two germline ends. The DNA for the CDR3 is TGCAGCACCTCCTCTGGAGCCTCCGAGCAGTACTTC. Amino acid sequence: CSTSSGASEQYF.

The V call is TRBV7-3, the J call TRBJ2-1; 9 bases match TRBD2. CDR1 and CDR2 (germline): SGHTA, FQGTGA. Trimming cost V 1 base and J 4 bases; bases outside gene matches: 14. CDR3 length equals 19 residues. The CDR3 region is CASSLRASGNIRDYNEQFF. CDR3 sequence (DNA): TGTGCCAGCAGCTTAAGGGCTAGCGGGAACATTAGAGATTACAATGAGCAGTTCTTC.

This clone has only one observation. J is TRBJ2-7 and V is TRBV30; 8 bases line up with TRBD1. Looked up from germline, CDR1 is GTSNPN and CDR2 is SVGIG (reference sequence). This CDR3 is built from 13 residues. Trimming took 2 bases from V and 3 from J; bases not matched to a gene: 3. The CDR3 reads CAWSPGQGYEQYF. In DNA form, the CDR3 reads TGTGCCTGGAGTCCCGGACAGGGCTACGAGCAGTACTTC. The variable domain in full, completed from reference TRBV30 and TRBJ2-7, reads SQTIHQWPATLVQPVGSPLSLECTVEGTSNPNLYWYRQAAGRGLQLLFYSVGIGQISSEVPQNLSASRPQDRQFILSSKKLLLSDSGFYLCAWSPGQGYEQYFGPGTRLTVT.

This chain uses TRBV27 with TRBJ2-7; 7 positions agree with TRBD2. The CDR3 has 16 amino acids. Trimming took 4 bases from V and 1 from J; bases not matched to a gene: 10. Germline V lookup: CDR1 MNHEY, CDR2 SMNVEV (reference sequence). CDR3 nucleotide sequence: TGTGCCAGCAGTTGGAATGGCGGGAGTTCATCCTACGAGCAGTACTTC. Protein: CASSWNGGSSSYEQYF.

In nucleotides, the CDR3 is TGTGCCAGCAGCTTAGATCCTAGCGGGAGGCCCACAGATACGCAGTATTTT. Its protein is CASSLDPSGRPTDTQYF. The rearrangement uses TRBV7-9 and TRBJ2-3; TRBD2 agrees at 11 bases. Germline V gene sequence: CDR1 SEHNR, CDR2 FQNEAQ (reference sequence). The V segment lost 1 base and the J segment 2 bases; nucleotides outside the gene matches: 5. This CDR3 comprises 17 residues.

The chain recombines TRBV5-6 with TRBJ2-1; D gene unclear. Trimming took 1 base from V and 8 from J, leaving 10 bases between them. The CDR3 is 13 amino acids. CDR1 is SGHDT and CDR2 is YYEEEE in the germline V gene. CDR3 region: CASSLFMGDEQFF. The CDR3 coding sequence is TGTGCCAGCAGCTTGTTCATGGGCGATGAGCAGTTCTTC. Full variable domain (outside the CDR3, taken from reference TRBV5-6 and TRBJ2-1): DAGVTQSPTHLIKTRGQQVTLRCSPKSGHDTVSWYQQALGQGPQFIFQYYEEEERQRGNFPDRFSGHQFPNYSSELNVNALLLGDSALYLCASSLFMGDEQFFGPGTRLTVL.

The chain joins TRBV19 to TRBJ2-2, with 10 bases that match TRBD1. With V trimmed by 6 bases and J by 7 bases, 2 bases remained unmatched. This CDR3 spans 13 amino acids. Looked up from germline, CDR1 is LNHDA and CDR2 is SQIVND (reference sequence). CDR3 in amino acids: CASRTGGGGELFF. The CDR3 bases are TGTGCCAGTAGGACAGGGGGCGGCGGGGAGCTGTTTTTT.

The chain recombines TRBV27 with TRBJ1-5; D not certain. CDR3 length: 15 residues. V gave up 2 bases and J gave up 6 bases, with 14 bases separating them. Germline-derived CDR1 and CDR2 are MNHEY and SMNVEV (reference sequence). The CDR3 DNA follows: TGTGCCAGCAGTTTAGGCTCCGGCGGGCGTCAGCCCCAGCATTTT. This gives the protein CASSLGSGGRQPQHF.

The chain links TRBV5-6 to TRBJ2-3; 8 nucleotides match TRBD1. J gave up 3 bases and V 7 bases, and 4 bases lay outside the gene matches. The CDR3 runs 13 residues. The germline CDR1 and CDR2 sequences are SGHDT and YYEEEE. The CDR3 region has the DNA TGTGCCAGCTTGGACAGGGTTACAGATACGCAGTATTTT. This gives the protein CASLDRVTDTQYF.

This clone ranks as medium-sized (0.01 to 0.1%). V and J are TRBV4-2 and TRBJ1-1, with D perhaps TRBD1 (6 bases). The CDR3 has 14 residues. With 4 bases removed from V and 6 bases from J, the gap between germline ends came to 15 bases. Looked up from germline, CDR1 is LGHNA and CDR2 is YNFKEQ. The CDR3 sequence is CASSPPRGGPEAFF. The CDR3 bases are TGTGCCAGCAGCCCTCCTCGGGGGGGCCCTGAAGCTTTCTTT.

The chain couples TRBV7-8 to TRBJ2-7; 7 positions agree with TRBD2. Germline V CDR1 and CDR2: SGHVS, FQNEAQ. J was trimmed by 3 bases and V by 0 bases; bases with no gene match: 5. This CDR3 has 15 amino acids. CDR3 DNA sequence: TGTGCCAGCAGCTTAGCGCCGGGAGGCAGCTACGAGCAGTACTTC. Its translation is CASSLAPGGSYEQYF.

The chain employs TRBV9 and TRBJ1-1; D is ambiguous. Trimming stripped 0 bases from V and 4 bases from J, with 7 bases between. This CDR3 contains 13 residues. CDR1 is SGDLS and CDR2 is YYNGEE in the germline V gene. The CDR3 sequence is CASSVGAGTEAFF. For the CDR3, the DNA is TGTGCCAGCAGCGTAGGAGCCGGCACTGAAGCTTTCTTT.

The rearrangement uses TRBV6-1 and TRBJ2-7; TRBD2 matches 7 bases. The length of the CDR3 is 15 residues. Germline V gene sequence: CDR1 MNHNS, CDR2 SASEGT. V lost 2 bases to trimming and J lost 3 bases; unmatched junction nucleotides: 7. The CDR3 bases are TGTGCCAGCAGTGAAAGCCTAGCGGACTACTACGAGCAGTACTTC. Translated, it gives CASSESLADYYEQYF.

The CDR3 reads CASSPAGEGRTEAFF. For the CDR3, the DNA is TGTGCCAGCAGCCCCGCCGGGGAGGGACGCACTGAAGCTTTCTTT. The gene calls are TRBV13 and TRBJ1-1; the D gene is possibly TRBD1 (5 bases). The CDR3 length is 15 residues. The V end was cut by 5 bases, the J end by 4 bases, with 17 bases between. CDR1 PRHDT and CDR2 FYEKMQ come from the germline V gene (reference sequence).

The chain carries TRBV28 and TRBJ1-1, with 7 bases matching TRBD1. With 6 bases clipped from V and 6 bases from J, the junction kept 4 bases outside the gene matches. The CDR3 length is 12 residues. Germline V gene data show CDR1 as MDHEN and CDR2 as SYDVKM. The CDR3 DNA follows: TGTGCCAGCAGCCTTCAGGGGGCTGAAGCTTTCTTT. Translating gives CASSLQGAEAFF.

The CDR3 nucleotides are TGTGCCAGTGCAGGGACTAGCGGTGGGAATGAGCAGTTCTTC. It specifies CASAGTSGGNEQFF. The rearrangement joins TRBV6-5 to TRBJ2-1; 11 positions agree with TRBD2. This CDR3 has 14 amino acids. Germline V gene lookup returns CDR1 MNHEY and CDR2 SVGAGI. Trimming cost V 9 bases and J 7 bases; bases outside gene matches: 8.

The chain's CDR3 is CAWSVGSYNEQFF. CDR3 coding DNA: TGTGCCTGGAGTGTGGGCAGTTACAATGAGCAGTTCTTC. The rearrangement joins TRBV30 to TRBJ2-1; unclear D gene. CDR3 size: 13 residues. V lost 0 bases and J lost 4, with 7 bases in between. From germline, CDR1 is GTSNPN and CDR2 SVGIG (reference sequence).

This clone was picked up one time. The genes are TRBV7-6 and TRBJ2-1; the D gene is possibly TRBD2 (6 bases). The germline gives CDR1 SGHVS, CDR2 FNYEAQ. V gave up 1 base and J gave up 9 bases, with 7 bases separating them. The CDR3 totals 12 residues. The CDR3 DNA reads TGTGCCAGCAGCTTAGACGGGGGTGAGCAGTTCTTC. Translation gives CASSLDGGEQFF.

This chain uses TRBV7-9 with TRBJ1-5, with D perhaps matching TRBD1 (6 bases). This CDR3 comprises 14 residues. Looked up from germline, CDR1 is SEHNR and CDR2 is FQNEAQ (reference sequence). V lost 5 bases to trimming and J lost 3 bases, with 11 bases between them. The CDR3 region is CASSPRGLNQPQHF. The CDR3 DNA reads TGTGCCAGCAGCCCCAGGGGTCTCAATCAGCCCCAGCATTTT.

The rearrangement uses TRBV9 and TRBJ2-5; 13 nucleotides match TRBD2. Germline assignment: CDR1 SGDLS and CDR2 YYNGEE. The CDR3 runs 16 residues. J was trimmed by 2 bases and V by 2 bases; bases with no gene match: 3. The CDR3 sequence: CASSVGLAGDQETQYF. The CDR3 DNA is TGTGCCAGCAGCGTCGGACTAGCGGGAGATCAAGAGACCCAGTACTTC.

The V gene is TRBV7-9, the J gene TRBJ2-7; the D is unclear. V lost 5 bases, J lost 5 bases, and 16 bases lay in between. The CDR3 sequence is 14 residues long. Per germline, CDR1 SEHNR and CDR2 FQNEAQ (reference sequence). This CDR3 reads CASSPANGVDEQYF. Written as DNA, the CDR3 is TGTGCCAGCAGCCCCGCGAATGGTGTGGACGAGCAGTACTTC.

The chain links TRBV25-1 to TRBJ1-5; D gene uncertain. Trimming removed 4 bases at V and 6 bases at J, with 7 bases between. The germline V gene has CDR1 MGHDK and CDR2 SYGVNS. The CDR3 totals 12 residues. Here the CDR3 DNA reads TGTGCCAGCAGTGTCGGTACTCAGCCCCAGCATTTT. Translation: CASSVGTQPQHF.

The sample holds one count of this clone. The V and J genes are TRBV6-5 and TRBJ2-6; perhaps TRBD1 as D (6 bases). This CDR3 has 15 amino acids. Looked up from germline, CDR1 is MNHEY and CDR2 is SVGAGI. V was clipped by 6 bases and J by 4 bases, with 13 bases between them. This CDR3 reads CASSNQGFGANVLTF. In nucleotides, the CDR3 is TGTGCCAGCAGCAACCAGGGGTTCGGGGCCAACGTCCTGACTTTC.

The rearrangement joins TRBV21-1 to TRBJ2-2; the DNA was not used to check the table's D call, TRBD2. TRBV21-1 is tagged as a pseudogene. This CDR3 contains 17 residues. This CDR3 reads CASSRTSGGQNTGELFF. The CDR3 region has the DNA TGTGCCAGCAGCCGGACTAGCGGGGGGCAAAACACCGGGGAGCTGTTTTTT.